This TCR beta chain emerged from a study of cytomegalovirus exposure and HLA in healthy donors. Study-level background: Earlier, almost 120 million unique TCR beta sequences were recovered from about 179 million T cells by an analysis. Study-level results: HLA restriction was apparent for most CMV-associated TCR beta chains in a later analysis. Only CMV serostatus was available as immune exposure information. Rarity characterized most TCR sequences, yet some public TCRs appeared in many donors.

Primers: 60 Vbeta forward and 13 Jbeta reverse. The table came from immunoSEQ multiplex PCR; TCRdb's copy has only in-frame clones and leaves some out. The table shows approximately 150,000 clones, with approximately 74% occurring only once. This clone was observed a few times. The target antigen is unknown. Per germline, CDR1 LGHNA and CDR2 YSLEER. V lost 0 bases to trimming and J lost 8 bases, with 20 bases between them. This CDR3 has 17 amino acids. This receptor was taken from a woman aged 25 to 45 in good health and CMV-seronegative. The sample comprised PBMCs. This chain links TRBV4-3 with TRBJ1-3, with D uncertain. CDR3 loop: CASSQEAPRASKDTIYF. CDR3 nucleotides: TGCGCCAGCAGCCAAGAAGCACCGCGGGCTTCGAAGGACACCATATATTTT.